The next 8 T cell receptor beta chains were all read from a single sample in a study of breast tumors, draining lymph nodes, adjacent tissues (TCRdb year 2016). Receptor amplification or capture employed multiplex PCR. Sequencing took place on an Illumina HiSeq 2000. TCRdb reran the public reads through fastp at Q25 and MiXCR, keeping productive beta chains. Rows with a matching CDR3 protein are joined into one entry that keeps the most common DNA and genes. This sample holds about 19,000 distinct CDR3 sequences; 43% were observed only once. Approximately 21% of the sample is held by the ten biggest clonotypes. Sequencing used breast tumor tissue. These receptors all come from a female donor with breast cancer. Some clones in this sample may be carry-over from other donors' samples.

Judged by abundance, this clonotype is large (0.1 to 1%). The CDR3 region is CASKPDRARTYEQYF. The CDR3 coding sequence is TGTGCCAGCAAACCGGACAGGGCGAGGACCTACGAGCAGTACTTC. The V and J genes are TRBV2 and TRBJ2-7, with 8 positions matching TRBD1. This CDR3 has 15 amino acids. Germline V gene data show CDR1 as SNHLY and CDR2 as FYNNEI. V was clipped by 7 bases and J by 2 bases; unmatched bases: 10. Supplemented by reference TRBV2 and TRBJ2-7, the full variable domain reads EPEVTQTPSHQVTQMGQEVILRCVPISNHLYFYWYRQILGQKVEFLVSFYNNEISEKSEIFDDQFSVERPDGSNFTLKIRSTKLEDSAMYFCASKPDRARTYEQYFGPGTRLTVT.

As concerns this clonotype: At one end, the junction sequence differs from germline, possibly due to a read error. CDR3 residues: CVSSVRVSTDTQYF. CDR3 nucleotide sequence: TGTGTCAGCAGCGTTCGCGTTAGCACAGATACGCAGTATTTT. V and J are TRBV13 and TRBJ2-3; D gene uncertain. The CDR3 is made up of 14 amino acids. From germline, CDR1 is PRHDT and CDR2 FYEKMQ (reference sequence).

The chain has TRBV6-6 and TRBJ1-2; D uncertain. V lost 5 bases and J 7 bases, leaving 8 bases between the germline ends. This CDR3 is 11 amino acids long. CDR1 is MNHNY and CDR2 is SVGAGI in the germline V gene (reference sequence). The CDR3 is CASSPPGGYTF. CDR3 nucleotides: TGTGCCAGCAGTCCCCCCGGTGGCTACACCTTC.

Points on this clonotype: This CDR3 fails to terminate in the conserved phenylalanine or tryptophan, so it likely reflects a read error. The DNA is omitted, as the CDR3 cannot be located on it reliably, and the CDR3 follows TCRdb's listing. The chain combines TRBV15 with TRBJ2-2; the D call TRBD2 from the table was never checked on the DNA. The CDR3 is 8 residues long, ends included. CDR1 is LNHNV, CDR2 YYDKDF, per germline (reference sequence). CDR3 protein: CATSMGRV.

Ten or more counts support this clonotype. The chain links TRBV28 to TRBJ1-3, with TRBD1 as a possible D gene (6 bases). From germline, CDR1 is MDHEN and CDR2 SYDVKM. Trimming took 3 bases from V and 0 from J, leaving 9 bases between them. The CDR3 is made up of 15 amino acids. The CDR3 coding sequence is TGTGCCAGCAGTTTTACACAGGGCTCTGGAAACACCATATATTTT. Amino acids: CASSFTQGSGNTIYF.

The table lists this clonotype with a few counts. This chain uses TRBV9 with TRBJ1-4, with no clear D. The CDR3 extends over 14 amino acids. V was pared by 0 bases and J by 8 bases, with 11 bases between. Germline CDR1 is SGDLS and CDR2 is YYNGEE. CDR3 sequence reads: CASSVEGRMEKLFF. CDR3 coding DNA: TGTGCCAGCAGCGTAGAAGGACGGATGGAAAAACTGTTTTTT.

This clonotype was seen at least ten times. J is TRBJ2-3 and V is TRBV20-1; the D gene could be TRBD1 or TRBD2 (5 bases each). Trimming cost V 6 bases and J 1 base, with 8 bases left between them. Germline V gene data show CDR1 as DFQATT and CDR2 as SNEGSKA (reference sequence). This CDR3 is built from 12 residues. The CDR3 nucleotides read TGCAGTGCCTCGGGACGCACAGATACGCAGTATTTT. The encoded protein is CSASGRTDTQYF.

The rearrangement uses TRBV20-1 and TRBJ1-5, with D maybe TRBD1 (5 bases). The CDR3 spans 13 residues. The V end was cut by 1 base, the J end by 7 bases, with 11 bases between. The germline V gene encodes CDR1 DFQATT and CDR2 SNEGSKA (reference sequence). For the CDR3, the DNA is TGCAGTGCTAGAGGGACAATTTACCAGCCCCAGCATTTT. This sequence encodes CSARGTIYQPQHF.